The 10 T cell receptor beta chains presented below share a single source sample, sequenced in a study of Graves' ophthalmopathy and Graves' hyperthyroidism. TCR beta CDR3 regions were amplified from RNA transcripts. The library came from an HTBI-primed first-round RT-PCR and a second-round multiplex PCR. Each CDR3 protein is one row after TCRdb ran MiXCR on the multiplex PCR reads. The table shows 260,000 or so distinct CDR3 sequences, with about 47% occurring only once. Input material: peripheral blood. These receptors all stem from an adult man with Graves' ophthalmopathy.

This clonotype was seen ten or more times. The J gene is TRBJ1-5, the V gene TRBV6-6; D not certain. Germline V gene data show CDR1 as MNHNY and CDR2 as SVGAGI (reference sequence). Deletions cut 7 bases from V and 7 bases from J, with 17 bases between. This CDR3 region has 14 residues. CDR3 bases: TGTGCCAGCACCGACTCGGGTGCACGGCAGCCCCAGCATTTT. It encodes CASTDSGARQPQHF.

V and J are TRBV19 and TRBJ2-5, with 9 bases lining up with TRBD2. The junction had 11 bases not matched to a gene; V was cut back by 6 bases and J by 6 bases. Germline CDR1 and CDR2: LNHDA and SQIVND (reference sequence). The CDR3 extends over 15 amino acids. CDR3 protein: CASRERGSGSQTQYF. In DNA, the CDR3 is TGTGCCAGTAGGGAGAGGGGTAGCGGGAGCCAGACCCAGTACTTC.

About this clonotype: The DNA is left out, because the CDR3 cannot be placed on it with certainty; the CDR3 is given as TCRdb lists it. The CDR3 protein is CSVVGRGAEASF. The rearrangement joins TRBV29-1 to TRBJ1-1; TRBD1, as called in the table, went unchecked against the DNA. CDR1 is SQVTM and CDR2 is ANQGSEA in the germline V gene. 12 amino acids form the CDR3, both terminal residues included.

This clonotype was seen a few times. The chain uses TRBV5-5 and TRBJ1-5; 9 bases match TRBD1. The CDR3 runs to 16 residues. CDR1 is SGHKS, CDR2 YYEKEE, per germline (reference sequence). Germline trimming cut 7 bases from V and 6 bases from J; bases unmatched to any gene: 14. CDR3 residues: CASPDGQGRASQPQHF. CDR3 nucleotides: TGTGCCAGCCCAGATGGACAGGGGCGAGCAAGTCAGCCCCAGCATTTT.

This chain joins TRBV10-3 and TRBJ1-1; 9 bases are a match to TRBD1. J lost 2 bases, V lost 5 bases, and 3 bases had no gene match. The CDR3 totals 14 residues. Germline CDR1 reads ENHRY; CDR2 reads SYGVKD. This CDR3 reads CAISPDRGNTEAFF. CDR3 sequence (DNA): TGTGCCATCAGTCCGGACAGGGGAAACACTGAAGCTTTCTTT.

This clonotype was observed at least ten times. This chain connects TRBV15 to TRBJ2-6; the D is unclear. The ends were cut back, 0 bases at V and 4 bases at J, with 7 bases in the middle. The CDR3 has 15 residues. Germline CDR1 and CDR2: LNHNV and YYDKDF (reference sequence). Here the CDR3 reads CATSREGSGANVLTF. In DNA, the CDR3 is TGTGCCACCAGCAGAGAAGGGTCGGGGGCCAACGTCCTGACTTTC.

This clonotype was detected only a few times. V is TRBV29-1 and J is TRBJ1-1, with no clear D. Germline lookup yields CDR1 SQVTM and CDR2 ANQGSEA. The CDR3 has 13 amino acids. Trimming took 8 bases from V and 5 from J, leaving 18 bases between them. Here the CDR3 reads CSIPGRGLTEAFF. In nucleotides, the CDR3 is TGCAGCATCCCGGGGAGAGGGTTGACTGAAGCTTTCTTT.

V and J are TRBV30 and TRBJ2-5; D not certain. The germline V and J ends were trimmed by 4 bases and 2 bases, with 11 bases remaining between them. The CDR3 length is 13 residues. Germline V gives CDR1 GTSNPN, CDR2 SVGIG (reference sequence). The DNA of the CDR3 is TGTGCCTGGAACGGGCAGGTTCAAGAGACCCAGTACTTC. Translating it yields CAWNGQVQETQYF.

CDR3 DNA sequence: TGTGCCAGCAGCTTAGGGGGCAGGGACGAGCAGTACTTC. Protein: CASSLGGRDEQYF. The V call is TRBV7-6, the J call TRBJ2-7; TRBD1 is a possible D gene (5 bases). This CDR3 spans 13 amino acids. Germline values: CDR1 SGHVS, CDR2 FNYEAQ. The V and J ends lost 1 base and 5 bases respectively, with 9 bases between them.

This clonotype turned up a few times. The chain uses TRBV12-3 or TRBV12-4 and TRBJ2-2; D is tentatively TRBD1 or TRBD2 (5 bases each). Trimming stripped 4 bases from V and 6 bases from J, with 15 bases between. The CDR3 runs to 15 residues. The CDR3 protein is CASSWGPSRAGELFF. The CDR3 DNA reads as TGTGCCAGCAGTTGGGGACCAAGTAGAGCCGGGGAGCTGTTTTTT.